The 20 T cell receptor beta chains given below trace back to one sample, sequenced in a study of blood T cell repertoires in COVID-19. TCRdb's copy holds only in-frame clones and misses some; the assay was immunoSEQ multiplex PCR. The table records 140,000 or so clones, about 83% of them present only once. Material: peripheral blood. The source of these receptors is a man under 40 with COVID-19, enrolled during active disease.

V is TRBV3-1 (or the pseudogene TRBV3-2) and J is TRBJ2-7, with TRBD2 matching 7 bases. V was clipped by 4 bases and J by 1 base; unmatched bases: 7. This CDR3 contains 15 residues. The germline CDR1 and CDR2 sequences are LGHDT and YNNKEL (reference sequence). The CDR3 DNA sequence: TGTGCCAGCAGCCCTAGGGCGGGACTATCCTACGAGCAGTACTTC. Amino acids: CASSPRAGLSYEQYF.

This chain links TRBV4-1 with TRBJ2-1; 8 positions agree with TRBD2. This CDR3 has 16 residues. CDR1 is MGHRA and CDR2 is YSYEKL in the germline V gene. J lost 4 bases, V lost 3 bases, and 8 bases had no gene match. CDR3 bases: TGCGCCAGCAGCCAGGTCCAGAGCGGGGGTTACAATGAGCAGTTCTTC. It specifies CASSQVQSGGYNEQFF.

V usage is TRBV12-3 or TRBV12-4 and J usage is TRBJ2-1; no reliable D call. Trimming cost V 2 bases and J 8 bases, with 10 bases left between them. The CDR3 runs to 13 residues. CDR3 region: CASSLPVSYEQFF. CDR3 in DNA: TGTGCCAGCAGTTTACCCGTTAGCTATGAGCAGTTCTTC.

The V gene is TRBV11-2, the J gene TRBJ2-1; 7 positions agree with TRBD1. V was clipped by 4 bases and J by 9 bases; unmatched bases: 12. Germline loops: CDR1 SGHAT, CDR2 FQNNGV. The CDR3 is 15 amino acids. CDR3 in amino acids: CASSYARGLLGEQFF. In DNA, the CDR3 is TGTGCCAGCAGCTACGCGAGGGGGCTCTTGGGTGAGCAGTTCTTC. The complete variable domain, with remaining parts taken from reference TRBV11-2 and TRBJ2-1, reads EAGVAQSPRYKIIEKRQSVAFWCNPISGHATLYWYQQILGQGPKLLIQFQNNGVVDDSQLPKDRFSAERLKGVDSTLKIQPAKLEDSAVYLCASSYARGLLGEQFFGPGTRLTVL.

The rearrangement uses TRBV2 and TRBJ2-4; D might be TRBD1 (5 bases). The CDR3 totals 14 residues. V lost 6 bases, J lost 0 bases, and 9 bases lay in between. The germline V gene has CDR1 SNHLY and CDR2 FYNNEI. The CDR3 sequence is CASSATVAKNIQYF. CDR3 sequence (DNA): TGTGCCAGCAGCGCGACAGTAGCCAAAAACATTCAGTACTTC.

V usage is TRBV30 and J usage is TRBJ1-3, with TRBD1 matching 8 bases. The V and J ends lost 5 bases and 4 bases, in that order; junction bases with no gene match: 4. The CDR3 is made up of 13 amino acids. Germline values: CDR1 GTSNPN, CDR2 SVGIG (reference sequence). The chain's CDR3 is CAWQGAKGNTIYF. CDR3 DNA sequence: TGTGCCTGGCAGGGGGCAAAAGGAAACACCATATATTTT.

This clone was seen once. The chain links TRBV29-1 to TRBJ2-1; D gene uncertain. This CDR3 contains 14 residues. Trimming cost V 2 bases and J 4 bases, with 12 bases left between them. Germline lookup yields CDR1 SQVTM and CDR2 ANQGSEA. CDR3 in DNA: TGCAGCGTTGAAATAAGCTACCAATACAATGAGCAGTTCTTC. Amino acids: CSVEISYQYNEQFF.

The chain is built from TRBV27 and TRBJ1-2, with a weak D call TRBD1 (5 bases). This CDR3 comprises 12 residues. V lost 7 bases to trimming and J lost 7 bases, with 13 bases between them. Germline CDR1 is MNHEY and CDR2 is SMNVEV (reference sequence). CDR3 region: CASMRAGRGYTF. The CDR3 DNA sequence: TGTGCCAGCATGCGGGCGGGGCGTGGCTACACCTTC.

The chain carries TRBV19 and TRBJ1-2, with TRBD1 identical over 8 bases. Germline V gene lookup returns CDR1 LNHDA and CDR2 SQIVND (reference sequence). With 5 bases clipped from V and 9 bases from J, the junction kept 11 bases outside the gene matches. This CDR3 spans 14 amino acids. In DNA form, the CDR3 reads TGTGCCAGTAGTTTAGGACAGGGTATGTGGAGCTACACCTTC. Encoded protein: CASSLGQGMWSYTF.

CDR3 DNA sequence: TGTGCCAGCAGCTTAGCAGGGACTAGTATCACAGATACGCAGTATTTT. Translation: CASSLAGTSITDTQYF. V and J are TRBV7-2 and TRBJ2-3, with TRBD2 identical over 8 bases. From germline, CDR1 is SGHTA and CDR2 FQGNSA. The CDR3 contains 16 residues. The V and J ends lost 0 bases and 2 bases, in that order; junction bases with no gene match: 4.

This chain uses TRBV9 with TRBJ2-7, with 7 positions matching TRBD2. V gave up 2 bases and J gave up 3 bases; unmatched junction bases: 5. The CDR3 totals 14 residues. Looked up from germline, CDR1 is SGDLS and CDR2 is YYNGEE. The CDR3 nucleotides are TGTGCCAGCAGCGTCGGGGGGTCGGGCTACGAGCAGTACTTC. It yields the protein CASSVGGSGYEQYF.

CDR3 DNA: TGTGCCAGCAGTTACAGAGGAGCGAACTATGGCTACACCTTC. Amino acid sequence: CASSYRGANYGYTF. This chain links TRBV6-5 with TRBJ1-2; no firm D call. Trimming cost V 2 bases and J 2 bases, with 9 bases left between them. CDR1 and CDR2 (germline): MNHEY, SVGAGI. This CDR3 has 14 residues.

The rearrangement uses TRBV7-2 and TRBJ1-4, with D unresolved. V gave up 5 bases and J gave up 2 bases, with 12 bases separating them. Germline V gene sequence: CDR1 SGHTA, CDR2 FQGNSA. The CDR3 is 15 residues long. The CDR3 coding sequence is TGTGCCAGCAGCCCCACTCGTTGGACTAATGAAAAACTGTTTTTT. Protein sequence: CASSPTRWTNEKLFF.

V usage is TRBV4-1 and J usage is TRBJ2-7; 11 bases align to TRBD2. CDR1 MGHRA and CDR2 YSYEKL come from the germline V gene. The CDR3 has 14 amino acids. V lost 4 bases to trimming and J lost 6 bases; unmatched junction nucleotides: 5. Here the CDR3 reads CASSLVAGGLEQYF. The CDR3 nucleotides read TGCGCCAGCAGCCTTGTAGCGGGAGGGCTCGAGCAGTACTTC.

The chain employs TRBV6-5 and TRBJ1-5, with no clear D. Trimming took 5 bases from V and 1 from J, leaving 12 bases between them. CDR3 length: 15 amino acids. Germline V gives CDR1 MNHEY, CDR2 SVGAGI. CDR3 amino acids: CASSPRAGSNQPQHF. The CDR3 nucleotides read TGTGCCAGCAGTCCCCGCGCGGGAAGCAATCAGCCCCAGCATTTT.

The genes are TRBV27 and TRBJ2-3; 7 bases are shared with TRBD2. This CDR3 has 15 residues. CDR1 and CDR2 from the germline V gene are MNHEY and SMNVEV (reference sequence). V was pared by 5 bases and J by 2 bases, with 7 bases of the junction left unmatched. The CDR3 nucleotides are TGTGCCAGCAGTCCCACTAGCGACCCCACAGATACGCAGTATTTT. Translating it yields CASSPTSDPTDTQYF.

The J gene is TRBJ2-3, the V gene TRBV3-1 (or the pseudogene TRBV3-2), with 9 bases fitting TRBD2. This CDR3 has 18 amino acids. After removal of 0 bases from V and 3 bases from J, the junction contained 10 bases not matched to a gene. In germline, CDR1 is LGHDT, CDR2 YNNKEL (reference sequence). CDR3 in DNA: TGTGCCAGCAGCCAAGATCCCGCCCTAGCGGGATTGACAGATACGCAGTATTTT. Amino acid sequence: CASSQDPALAGLTDTQYF.

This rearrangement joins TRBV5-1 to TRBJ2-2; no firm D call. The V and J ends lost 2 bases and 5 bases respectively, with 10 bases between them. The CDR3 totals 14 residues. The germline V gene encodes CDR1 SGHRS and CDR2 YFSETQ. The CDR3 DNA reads TGCGCCAGCAGCTTCCTCGACAAGACCGGGGAGCTGTTTTTT. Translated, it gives CASSFLDKTGELFF.

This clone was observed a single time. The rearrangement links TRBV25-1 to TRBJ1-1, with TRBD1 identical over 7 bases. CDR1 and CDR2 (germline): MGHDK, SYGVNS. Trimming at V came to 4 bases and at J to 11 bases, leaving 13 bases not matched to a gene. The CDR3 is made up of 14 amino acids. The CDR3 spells CASSAETGTPQAFF. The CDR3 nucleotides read TGTGCCAGCAGTGCCGAGACAGGGACCCCTCAGGCTTTCTTT.

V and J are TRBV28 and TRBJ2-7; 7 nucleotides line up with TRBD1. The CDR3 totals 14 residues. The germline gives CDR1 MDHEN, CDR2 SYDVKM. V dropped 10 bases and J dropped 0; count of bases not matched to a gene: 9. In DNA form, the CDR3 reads TGTGCCACTTCCGAGGGGGCGATCTCCTACGAGCAGTACTTC. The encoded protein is CATSEGAISYEQYF.